The rows below give T cell receptor beta chains drawn from one sample of a study of cytotoxic CD8 clonotypes in ibrutinib-treated CLL. The data were produced by immunoSEQ multiplex PCR, yet TCRdb's version contains in-frame clones alone and is incomplete. The data show around 40,000 clones, approximately 70% seen once. The sequences come from PBMCs, collected at disease progression, from a patient treated with ibrutinib. Source of these receptors: a human donor with chronic lymphocytic leukemia. Both conserved end residues are part of each CDR3. A D gene is named only where the DNA matches it firmly. Clone size, where shown, is once, few, many, or a class for clones that have expanded.

>TRBD2|NA|TRBV11-2|TRBJ2-5
TGTGCCAGCAGCTTAGGGACTAGCCCGGAGACCCAGTACTTC
CASSLGTSPETQYF
>TRBD1|NA|TRBV6-6|TRBJ2-1
TGTGCCAGCTCCCCGGGACAGGGGAATCGGCAGTTCTTC
CASSPGQGNRQFF
>TRBD1|once|TRBV5-1|TRBJ2-3
TGCGCCAGCAGCCCTGGACAGGTGAGGGGGACAGATACGCAGTATTTT
CASSPGQVRGTDTQYF
>NA|NA|TRBV13|TRBJ2-7
TGTGCCAGCAGCGCCCGCCGACCTACCCTCGAGCAGTACTTC
CASSARRPTLEQYF
>TRBD1|NA|TRBV11-1|TRBJ2-7
TGTGCCAGCAGCTTAGGGGACAGGGTCTACGAGCAGTACTTC
CASSLGDRVYEQYF
>NA|NA|TRBV27|TRBJ1-1
TGTGCCAGCAGTCCAGGGGTAGTGAACACTGAAGCTTTCTTT
CASSPGVVNTEAFF
>NA|NA|TRBV5-5|TRBJ1-1
TGTGCCAGCAGTGTGTGGGGTCGGGCGTACGACACTGAAGCTTTCTTT
CASSVWGRAYDTEAFF
>TRBD2|NA|TRBV6-1|TRBJ2-1
TGTGCCAGCAGTGCCAATAGCGGGGGGTCCTACAATGAGCAGTTCTTC
CASSANSGGSYNEQFF
>TRBD1|NA|TRBV28|TRBJ2-2
TGTGCCAGCAGACCGGGACAGGGTGGTATCGGGGAGCTGTTTTTT
CASRPGQGGIGELFF
>NA|NA|TRBV28|TRBJ2-3
TGTGCCAGCAGGTGGGAGAATACGCAGTATTTT
CASRWENTQYF
>TRBD1|NA|TRBV25-1|TRBJ1-1
TGTGCCAGCAGTGAAGGACAGGGGCACACTGAAGCTTTCTTT
CASSEGQGHTEAFF
>NA|NA|TRBV30|TRBJ1-1
TGTGCCTGGAGCAGTCGGGGTAGTGGTGAAGCTTTCTTT
CAWSSRGSGEAFF
>NA|few|TRBV20-1|TRBJ2-7
TGCAGTGCTAATATCTACGAGCAGTACTTC
CSANIYEQYF
>NA|few|TRBV6-1|TRBJ1-6
TGTGCCAGCAGTGGTTGGGTCTCCTATAATTCACCCCTCCACTTT
CASSGWVSYNSPLHF
>TRBD1|NA|TRBV2|TRBJ2-7
TGTGCCAGCATCCTCGGGACAGGTCCTCTCGAGCAGTACTTC
CASILGTGPLEQYF
>TRBD1|NA|TRBV28|TRBJ2-1
TGTGCCAGCCAATCCGGGACAGTCTACAATGAGCAGTTCTTC
CASQSGTVYNEQFF
>NA|NA|TRBV5-1|TRBJ2-1
TGCGCCAGCAGCTTCCGGACAGTTCGTAGCTCCTACAATGAGCAGTTCTTC
CASSFRTVRSSYNEQFF
>NA|few|TRBV5-1|TRBJ1-5
TGCGCCAGCAGCTTTAACTTCAATCAGCCCCAGCATTTT
CASSFNFNQPQHF
>NA|NA|TRBV7-2|TRBJ2-5
TGTGCCAGCAGCGCCTTTGGGGCCCAAGAGACCCAGTACTTC
CASSAFGAQETQYF
>NA|once|TRBV9|TRBJ2-1
TGTGCCAGCAGCGTAGGGGACAATGAGCAGTTCTTC
CASSVGDNEQFF
>NA|NA|TRBV4-1|TRBJ2-7
TGCGCCAGCAGCCAAGAACGGGGCGAGCAGTACTTC
CASSQERGEQYF
>TRBD1|NA|TRBV5-6|TRBJ1-2
TGTGCCAGCAGCTTCCGGGACAGGGCTGGCTACACCTTC
CASSFRDRAGYTF